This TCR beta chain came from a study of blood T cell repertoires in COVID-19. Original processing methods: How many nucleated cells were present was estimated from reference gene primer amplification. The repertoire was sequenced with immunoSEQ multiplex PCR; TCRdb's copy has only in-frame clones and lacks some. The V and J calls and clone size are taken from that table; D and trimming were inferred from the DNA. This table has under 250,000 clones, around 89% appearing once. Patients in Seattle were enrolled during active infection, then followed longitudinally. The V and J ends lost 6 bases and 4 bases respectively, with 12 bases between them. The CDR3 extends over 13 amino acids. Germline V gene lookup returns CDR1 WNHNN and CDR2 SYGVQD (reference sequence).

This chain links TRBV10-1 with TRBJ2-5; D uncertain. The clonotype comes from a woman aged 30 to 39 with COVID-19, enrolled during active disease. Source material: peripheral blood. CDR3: CASSRTPGETQYF. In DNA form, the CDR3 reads TGCGCCAGCAGCCGCACCCCGGGAGAGACCCAGTACTTC.